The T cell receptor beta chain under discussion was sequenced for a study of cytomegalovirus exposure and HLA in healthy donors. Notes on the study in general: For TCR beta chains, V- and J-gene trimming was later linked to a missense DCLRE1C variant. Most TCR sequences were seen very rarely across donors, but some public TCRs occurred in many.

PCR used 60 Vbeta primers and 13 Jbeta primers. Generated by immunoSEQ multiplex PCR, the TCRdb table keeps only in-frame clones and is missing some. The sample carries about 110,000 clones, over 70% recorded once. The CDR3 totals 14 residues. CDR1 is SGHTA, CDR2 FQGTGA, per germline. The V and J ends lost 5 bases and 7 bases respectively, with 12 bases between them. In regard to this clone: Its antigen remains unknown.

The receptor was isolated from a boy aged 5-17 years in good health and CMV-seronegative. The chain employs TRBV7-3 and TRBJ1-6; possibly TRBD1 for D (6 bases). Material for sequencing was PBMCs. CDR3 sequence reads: CASSQAGDNSPLHF. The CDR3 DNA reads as TGTGCCAGCAGCCAAGCAGGGGACAATTCACCCCTCCACTTT.